This TCR beta chain came from a study of regulatory T cells in long-lasting Graves disease. CDR3-region Arm-PCR and iRepertoire HTBI primers produced the TCR beta libraries. TCRdb redid the calling of the multiplex PCR reads with MiXCR, one entry per CDR3 protein. The table has about 470,000 distinct CDR3 sequences, under 15% seen once; the top ten hold around 15%. The germline CDR1 and CDR2 sequences are MNHEY and SVGAGI. V lost 0 bases and J lost 1, with 9 bases in between. The CDR3 extends over 15 amino acids. Study-level results: It was possible that the small sample size reduced accuracy.

Time point here: newly diagnosed GD, antithyroid drugs for less than 3 months. Extracted PBMC RNA gave rise to the TCR library. This clonotype has ten or more counts. The antigen remains undetermined. Another study also made use of these data, one on T cells in Graves' hyperthyroidism and ophthalmopathy. As reported in that work: Any patient presenting with uncontrolled infection, other autoimmune disease, pregnancy or lactation was left out. Researchers report that a 13 V-J model separated ophthalmopathy from stable hyperthyroidism.

Sequenced material: peripheral blood mononuclear cells (PBMCs), taken at new diagnosis, from a patient treated with antithyroid drugs. The chain has TRBV6-5 and TRBJ2-5; D not certain. The sequence derives from a woman aged 25 to 39 with Graves disease. The CDR3 DNA reads TGTGCCAGCAGTTACTCGTTCTCCCCCCAAGAGACCCAGTACTTC. It specifies CASSYSFSPQETQYF.